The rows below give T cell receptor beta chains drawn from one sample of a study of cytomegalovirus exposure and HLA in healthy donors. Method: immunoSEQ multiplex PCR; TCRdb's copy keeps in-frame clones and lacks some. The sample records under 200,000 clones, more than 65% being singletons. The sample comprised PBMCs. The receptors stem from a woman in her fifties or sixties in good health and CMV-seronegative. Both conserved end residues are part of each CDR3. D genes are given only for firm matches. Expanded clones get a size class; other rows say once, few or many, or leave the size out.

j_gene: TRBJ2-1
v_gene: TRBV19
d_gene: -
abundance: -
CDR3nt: TGTGCCAGTAGTATGATGCAGGGTTCCTACAATGAGCAGTTCTTC
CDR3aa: CASSMMQGSYNEQFF

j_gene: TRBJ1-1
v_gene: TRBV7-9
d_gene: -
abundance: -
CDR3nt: TGTGCCAGCAGCCCCCCGGGGGTTGGGAACACTGAAGCTTTCTTT
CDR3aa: CASSPPGVGNTEAFF

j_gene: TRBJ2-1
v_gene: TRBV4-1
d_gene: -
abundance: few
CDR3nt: TGCGCCAGCAGCCAAGACGGAGAGCGGTACAATGAGCAGTTCTTC
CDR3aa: CASSQDGERYNEQFF

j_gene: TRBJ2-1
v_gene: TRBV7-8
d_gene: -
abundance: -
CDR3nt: TGTGCCAGCAGCCCGGGGCAGTTCTTC
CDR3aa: CASSPGQFF

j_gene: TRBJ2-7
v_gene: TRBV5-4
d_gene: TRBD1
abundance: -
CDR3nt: TGTGCCAGCAGCCCGAGGACAGGGGGCGGGTACGAGCAGTACTTC
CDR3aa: CASSPRTGGGYEQYF

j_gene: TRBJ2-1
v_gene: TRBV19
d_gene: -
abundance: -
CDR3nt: TGTGCCAGTAGATTCAAACGGGGTAATGAGCAGTTCTTC
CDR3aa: CASRFKRGNEQFF

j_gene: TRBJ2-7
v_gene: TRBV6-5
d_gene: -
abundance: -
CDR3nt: TGTGCCAGCAGTTCATCGGGACAGCCCGGGGGGCAGTACTTC
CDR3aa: CASSSSGQPGGQYF

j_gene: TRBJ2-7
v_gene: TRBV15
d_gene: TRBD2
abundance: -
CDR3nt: TGTGCCACCAGCCCCTCGCGGGGGGCATTCTACGAGCAGTACTTC
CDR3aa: CATSPSRGAFYEQYF

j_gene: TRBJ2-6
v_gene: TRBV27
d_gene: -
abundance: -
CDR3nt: TGTGCCAGCAGTGTCAGGGGGGTTGCTGGGGCCAACGTCCTGACTTTC
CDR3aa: CASSVRGVAGANVLTF

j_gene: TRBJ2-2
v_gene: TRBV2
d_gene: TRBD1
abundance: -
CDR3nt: TGTGCCAGCCGCCAGTGGGGGGCGGGACAGGGGTCCACCGGGGAGCTGTTTTTT
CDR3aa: CASRQWGAGQGSTGELFF

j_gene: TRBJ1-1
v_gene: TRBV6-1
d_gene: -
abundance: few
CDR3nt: TGTGCCAGCAGTGAGGCCGCGAACACTGAAGCTTTCTTT
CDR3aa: CASSEAANTEAFF

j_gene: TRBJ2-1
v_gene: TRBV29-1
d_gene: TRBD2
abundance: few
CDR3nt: TGCAGCGTCTACGACCTTGGTAGCGGGAGAACCTACAATGAGCAGTTCTTC
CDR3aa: CSVYDLGSGRTYNEQFF

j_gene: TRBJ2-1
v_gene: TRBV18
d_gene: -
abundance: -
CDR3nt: TGTGCCACCTCAAGAACCCAGGCTACCTCCTACAATGAGCAGTTCTTC
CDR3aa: CATSRTQATSYNEQFF

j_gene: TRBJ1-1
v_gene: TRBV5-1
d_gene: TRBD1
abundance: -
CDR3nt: TGCGCCAGCAGCTGGACGGGACAGGGTCCTGATACTGAAGCTTTCTTT
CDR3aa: CASSWTGQGPDTEAFF

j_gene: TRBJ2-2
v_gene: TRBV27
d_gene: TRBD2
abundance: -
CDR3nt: TGTGCCAGCAGTTTAATACTAGCGGGGGGAATAAACACCGGGGAGCTGTTTTTT
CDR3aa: CASSLILAGGINTGELFF

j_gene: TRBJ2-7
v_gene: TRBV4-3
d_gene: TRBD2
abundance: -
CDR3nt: TGCGCCAGCAGCCAAGATCGGGATCCTAGCGGGATCTCCTACGAGCAGTACTTC
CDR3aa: CASSQDRDPSGISYEQYF

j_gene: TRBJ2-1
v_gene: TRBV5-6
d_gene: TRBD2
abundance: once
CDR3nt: TGTGCCAGCAGCTTGGGGGAACTAGCGGGGGGATACAATGAGCAGTTCTTC
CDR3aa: CASSLGELAGGYNEQFF

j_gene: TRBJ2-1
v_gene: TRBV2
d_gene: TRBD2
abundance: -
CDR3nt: TGTGCCAGCAGTGACGGACTAGCGGGGGGGCCAAAGTCCAATGAGCAGTTCTTC
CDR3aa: CASSDGLAGGPKSNEQFF

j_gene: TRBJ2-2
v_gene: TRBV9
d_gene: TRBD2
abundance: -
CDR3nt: TGTGCCAGCAGCGTAGAGCCTAGCGGCACCGGGGAGCTGTTTTTT
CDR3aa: CASSVEPSGTGELFF

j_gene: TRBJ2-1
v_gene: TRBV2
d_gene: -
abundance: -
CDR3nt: TGTGCCAGCACCTACCGCAGGGTAAATGAGCAGTTCTTC
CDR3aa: CASTYRRVNEQFF

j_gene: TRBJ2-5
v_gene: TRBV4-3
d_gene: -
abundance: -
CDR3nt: TGCGCCAGCAGCCCAACCGCAGAGAGGCAAGAGACCCAGTACTTC
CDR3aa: CASSPTAERQETQYF

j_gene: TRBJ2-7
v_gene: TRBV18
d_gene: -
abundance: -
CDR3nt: TGTGCCAGCTCATCGGCCTACGAGCAGTACTTC
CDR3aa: CASSSAYEQYF

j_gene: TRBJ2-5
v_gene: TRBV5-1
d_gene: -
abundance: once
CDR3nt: TGCGCCAGCAGTCGAAATCATGGGCGGGGCGAGACCCAGTACTTC
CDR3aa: CASSRNHGRGETQYF

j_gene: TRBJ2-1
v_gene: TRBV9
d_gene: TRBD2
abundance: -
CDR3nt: TGTGCCAGCAGCCGCTTAGCGGGGGGTGCATACAATGAGCAGTTCTTC
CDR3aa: CASSRLAGGAYNEQFF

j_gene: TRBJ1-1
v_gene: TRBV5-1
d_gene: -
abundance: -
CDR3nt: TGCGCCAGCAGGGAGCCGGGGAACACTGAAGCTTTCTTT
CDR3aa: CASREPGNTEAFF

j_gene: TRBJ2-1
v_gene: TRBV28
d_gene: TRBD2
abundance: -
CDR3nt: TGTGCCAGCAGTTCCCCCTGGACAGGGACACTAGCGGGAGTCTCCTACAATGAGCAGTTCTTC
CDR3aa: CASSSPWTGTLAGVSYNEQFF

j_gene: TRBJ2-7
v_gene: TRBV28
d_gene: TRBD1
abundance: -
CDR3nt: TGTGCCAGCAGGAGGACAGGTTCCCACAACTCAGGTACCGACTTC
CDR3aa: CASRRTGSHNSGTDF

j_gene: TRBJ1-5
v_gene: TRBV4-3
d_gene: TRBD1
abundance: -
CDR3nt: TGCGCCAGCAGCCACTTCACAGGGGAAAGACAGCCCCAGCATTTT
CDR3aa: CASSHFTGERQPQHF

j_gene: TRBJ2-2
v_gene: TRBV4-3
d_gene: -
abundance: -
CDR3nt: TGCGCCAGCAGCCAAGAGTGGAGGGATAGCGCCCGGAACACCGGGGAGCTGTTTTTT
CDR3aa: CASSQEWRDSARNTGELFF

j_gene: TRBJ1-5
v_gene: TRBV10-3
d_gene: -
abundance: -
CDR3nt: TGTGCCATCAGTGAGTCAGTAGCCTCACGGGGTCAGCCCCAGCATTTT
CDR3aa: CAISESVASRGQPQHF

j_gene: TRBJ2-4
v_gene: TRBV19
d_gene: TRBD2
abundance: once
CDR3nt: TGTGCCAGTAGCCCTAGCGGTGCCAAAAACATTCAGTACTTC
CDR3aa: CASSPSGAKNIQYF

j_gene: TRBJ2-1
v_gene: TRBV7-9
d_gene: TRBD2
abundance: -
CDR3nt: TGTGCCAGCAGCTTAGAACTAGCGGGGAGGTTAATCAATGAGCAGTTCTTC
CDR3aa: CASSLELAGRLINEQFF

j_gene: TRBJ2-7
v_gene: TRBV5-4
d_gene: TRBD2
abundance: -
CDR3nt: TGTGCCAGCAGCCGAGGGACTAGCGGGGGTCCCGAGCAGTACTTC
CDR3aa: CASSRGTSGGPEQYF

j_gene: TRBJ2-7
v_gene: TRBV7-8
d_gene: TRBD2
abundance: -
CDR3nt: TGTGCCAGCAGTCCTAGCGGGGGCTCCTACGAGCAGTACTTC
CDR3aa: CASSPSGGSYEQYF

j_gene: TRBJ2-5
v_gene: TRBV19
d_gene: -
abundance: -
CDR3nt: TGTGCCAGTACCCCCGCCGGGAAGCAAGAGACCCAGTACTTC
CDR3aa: CASTPAGKQETQYF

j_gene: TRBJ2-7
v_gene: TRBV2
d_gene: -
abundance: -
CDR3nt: TGTGCCAGCAGTGAATCCCCTAGCGCAACCTACGAGCAGTACTTC
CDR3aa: CASSESPSATYEQYF

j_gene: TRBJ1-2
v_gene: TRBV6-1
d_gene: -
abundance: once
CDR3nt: TGTGCCAGCAGAGCAGACACCTATGGCTACACCTTC
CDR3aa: CASRADTYGYTF

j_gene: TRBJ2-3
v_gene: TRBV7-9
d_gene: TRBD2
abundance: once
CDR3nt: TGTGCCAGCAGCCTACCAGGGACTAGCGGGAGCGCAGATACGCAGTATTTT
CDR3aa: CASSLPGTSGSADTQYF

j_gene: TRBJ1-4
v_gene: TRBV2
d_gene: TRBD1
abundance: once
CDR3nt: TGTGCCAGCGAACCCTCAAGACAGGGCGGTAATGAAAAACTGTTTTTT
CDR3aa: CASEPSRQGGNEKLFF

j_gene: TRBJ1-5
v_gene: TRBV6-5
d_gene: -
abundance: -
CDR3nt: TGTGCCAGCAGTCGCTCCCCGGGTATCCAGCCCCAGCATTTT
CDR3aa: CASSRSPGIQPQHF

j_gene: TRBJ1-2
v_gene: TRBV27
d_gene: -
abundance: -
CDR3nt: TGTGCCAGCAGTTCCAATCCAGGGGCTTCTTACTATGGCTACACCTTC
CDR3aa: CASSSNPGASYYGYTF

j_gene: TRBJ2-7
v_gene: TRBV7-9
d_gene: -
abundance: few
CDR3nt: TGTGCCAGCAGCCCCCGGGACTTAACCTACGAGCAGTACTTC
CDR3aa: CASSPRDLTYEQYF

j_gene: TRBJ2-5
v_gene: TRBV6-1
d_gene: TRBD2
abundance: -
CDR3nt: TGTGCCAGCAGCCCGGGACTACTAGCAGAGACCCAGTACTTC
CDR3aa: CASSPGLLAETQYF

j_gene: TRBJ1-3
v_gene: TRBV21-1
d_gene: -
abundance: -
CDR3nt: TGTGCCAGCAGCAACGCTAGCGGAAACACCATATATTTT
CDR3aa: CASSNASGNTIYF

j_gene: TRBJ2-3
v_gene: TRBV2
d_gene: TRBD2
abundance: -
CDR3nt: TGTGCCAGCATCGGGACTAGCGGGAGGACAGATACGCAGTATTTT
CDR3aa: CASIGTSGRTDTQYF

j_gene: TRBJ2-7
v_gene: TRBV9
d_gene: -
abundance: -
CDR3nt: TGTGCCAGCAGCGCCGGGGGGGGGACAGGGCGAGGCGAGCAGTACTTC
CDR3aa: CASSAGGGTGRGEQYF

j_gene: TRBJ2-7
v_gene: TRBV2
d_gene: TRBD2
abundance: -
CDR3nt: TGTGCCACTACAAGCGGGACCTACGAGCAGTACTTC
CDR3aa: CATTSGTYEQYF

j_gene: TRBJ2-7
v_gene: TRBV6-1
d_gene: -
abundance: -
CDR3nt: TGTGCCAGCAGACCCACGGGGGGCAAGAACGAGCAGTACTTC
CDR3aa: CASRPTGGKNEQYF

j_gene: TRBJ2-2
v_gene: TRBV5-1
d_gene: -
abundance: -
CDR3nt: TGCGCCAGCAGCTCTGTCGGTCAGAACACCGGGGAGCTGTTTTTT
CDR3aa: CASSSVGQNTGELFF

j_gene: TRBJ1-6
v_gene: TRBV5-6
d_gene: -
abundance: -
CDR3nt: TGTGCCAGCAGCGCGCTCTCATTGAGCTCCTATAATTCACCCCTCCACTTT
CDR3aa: CASSALSLSSYNSPLHF

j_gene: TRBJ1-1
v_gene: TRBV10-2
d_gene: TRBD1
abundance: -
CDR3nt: TGCGCCAGCGGGGAGGGACAGGGGATAGCTGAAGCTTTCTTT
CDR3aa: CASGEGQGIAEAFF

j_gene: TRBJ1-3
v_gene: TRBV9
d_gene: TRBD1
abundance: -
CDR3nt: TGTGCCAGCAGCGCCCGGGACAGTGGAAACACCATATATTTT
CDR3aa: CASSARDSGNTIYF

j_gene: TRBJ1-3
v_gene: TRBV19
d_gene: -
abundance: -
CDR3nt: TGTGCCAGTAGTATAGATCTACCGTACTCTGGAAACACCATATATTTT
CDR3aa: CASSIDLPYSGNTIYF